This T cell receptor beta chain was captured in a study of response to subunit inactivated influenza vaccine. Study observations and caveats: Each seasonal flu vaccination may recruit only limited new T cells, authors suggested.

Each CDR3 protein is one row after TCRdb ran MiXCR on the RT-PCR reads. The sample comprises hundreds of thousands of distinct CDR3 sequences, 25% of which are singletons, and approximately 2% rests with the top ten. In germline, CDR1 is SGHRS, CDR2 YFSETQ. V was pared by 0 bases and J by 1 base, with 3 bases of the junction left unmatched. The CDR3 extends over 15 amino acids. Concerning this clonotype itself: Its antigen is unknown.

The sample was CD4+ T cells sorted from PBMCs, taken roughly 5 days after vaccination. The origin of this receptor is a man aged 50 to 60 who received an inactivated influenza vaccine. This chain connects TRBV5-1 to TRBJ2-7, with 8 bases that match TRBD1. The CDR3 DNA sequence: TGCGCCAGCAGCTTGGGACAGGGGATTTCCTACGAGCAGTACTTC. It translates to CASSLGQGISYEQYF.